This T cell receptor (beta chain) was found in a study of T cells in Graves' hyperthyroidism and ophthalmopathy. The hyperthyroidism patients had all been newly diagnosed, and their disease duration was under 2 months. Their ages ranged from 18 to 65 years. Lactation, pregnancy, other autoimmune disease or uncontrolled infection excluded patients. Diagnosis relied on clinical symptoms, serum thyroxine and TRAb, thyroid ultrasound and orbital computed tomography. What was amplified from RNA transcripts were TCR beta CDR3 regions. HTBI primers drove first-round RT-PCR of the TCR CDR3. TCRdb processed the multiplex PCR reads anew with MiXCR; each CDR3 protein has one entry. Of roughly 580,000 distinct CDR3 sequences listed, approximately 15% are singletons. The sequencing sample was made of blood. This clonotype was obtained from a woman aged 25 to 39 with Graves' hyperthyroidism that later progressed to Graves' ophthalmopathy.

CDR3 loop: CSASLLGPETQYF. The CDR3 DNA reads as TGCAGTGCTAGCCTTCTAGGGCCAGAGACCCAGTACTTC. The chain employs TRBV20-1 and TRBJ2-5, with D unclear. CDR1 DFQATT and CDR2 SNEGSKA come from the germline V gene (reference sequence). V lost 3 bases to trimming and J lost 4 bases, with 12 bases between them. This CDR3 is 13 amino acids long.